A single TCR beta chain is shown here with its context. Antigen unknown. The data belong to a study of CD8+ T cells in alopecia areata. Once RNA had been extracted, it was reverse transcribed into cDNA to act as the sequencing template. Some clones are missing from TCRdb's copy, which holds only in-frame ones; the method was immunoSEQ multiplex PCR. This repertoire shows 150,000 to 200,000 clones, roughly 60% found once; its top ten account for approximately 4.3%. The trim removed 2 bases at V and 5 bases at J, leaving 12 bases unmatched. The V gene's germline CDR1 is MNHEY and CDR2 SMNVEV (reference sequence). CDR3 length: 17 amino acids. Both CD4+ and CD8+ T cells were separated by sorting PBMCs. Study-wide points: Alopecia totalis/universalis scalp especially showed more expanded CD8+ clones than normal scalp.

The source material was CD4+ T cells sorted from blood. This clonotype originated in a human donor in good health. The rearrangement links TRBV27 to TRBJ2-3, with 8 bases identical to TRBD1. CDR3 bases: TGTGCCAGCAGTTTACCTTCGAGGACAGGGAGGAAAGATACGCAGTATTTT. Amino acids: CASSLPSRTGRKDTQYF.